The subject of this entry is one TCR beta chain. There are 13 residues in the CDR3. Germline values: CDR1 MGHDK, CDR2 SYGVNS. Trimming removed 11 bases at V and 1 base at J, with 15 bases between. The data were taken from a study of cytomegalovirus exposure and HLA in healthy donors. PCR primers comprised 60 Vbeta and 13 Jbeta primers. Only in-frame clones appear in the TCRdb table, and some are missing; sequencing was by immunoSEQ multiplex PCR. In the table there are 200,000 to 300,000 clones, 75% to 85% of which are singletons. J is TRBJ2-7 and V is TRBV25-1; D unclear. This clonotype was sampled from a woman aged 60 to 75 in good health and CMV-seropositive. Sequencing was done on a sample of PBMCs. The CDR3 coding sequence is TGTGCCCCTTGGGCTCACCTATCCTACGAGCAGTACTTC. It yields the protein CAPWAHLSYEQYF.